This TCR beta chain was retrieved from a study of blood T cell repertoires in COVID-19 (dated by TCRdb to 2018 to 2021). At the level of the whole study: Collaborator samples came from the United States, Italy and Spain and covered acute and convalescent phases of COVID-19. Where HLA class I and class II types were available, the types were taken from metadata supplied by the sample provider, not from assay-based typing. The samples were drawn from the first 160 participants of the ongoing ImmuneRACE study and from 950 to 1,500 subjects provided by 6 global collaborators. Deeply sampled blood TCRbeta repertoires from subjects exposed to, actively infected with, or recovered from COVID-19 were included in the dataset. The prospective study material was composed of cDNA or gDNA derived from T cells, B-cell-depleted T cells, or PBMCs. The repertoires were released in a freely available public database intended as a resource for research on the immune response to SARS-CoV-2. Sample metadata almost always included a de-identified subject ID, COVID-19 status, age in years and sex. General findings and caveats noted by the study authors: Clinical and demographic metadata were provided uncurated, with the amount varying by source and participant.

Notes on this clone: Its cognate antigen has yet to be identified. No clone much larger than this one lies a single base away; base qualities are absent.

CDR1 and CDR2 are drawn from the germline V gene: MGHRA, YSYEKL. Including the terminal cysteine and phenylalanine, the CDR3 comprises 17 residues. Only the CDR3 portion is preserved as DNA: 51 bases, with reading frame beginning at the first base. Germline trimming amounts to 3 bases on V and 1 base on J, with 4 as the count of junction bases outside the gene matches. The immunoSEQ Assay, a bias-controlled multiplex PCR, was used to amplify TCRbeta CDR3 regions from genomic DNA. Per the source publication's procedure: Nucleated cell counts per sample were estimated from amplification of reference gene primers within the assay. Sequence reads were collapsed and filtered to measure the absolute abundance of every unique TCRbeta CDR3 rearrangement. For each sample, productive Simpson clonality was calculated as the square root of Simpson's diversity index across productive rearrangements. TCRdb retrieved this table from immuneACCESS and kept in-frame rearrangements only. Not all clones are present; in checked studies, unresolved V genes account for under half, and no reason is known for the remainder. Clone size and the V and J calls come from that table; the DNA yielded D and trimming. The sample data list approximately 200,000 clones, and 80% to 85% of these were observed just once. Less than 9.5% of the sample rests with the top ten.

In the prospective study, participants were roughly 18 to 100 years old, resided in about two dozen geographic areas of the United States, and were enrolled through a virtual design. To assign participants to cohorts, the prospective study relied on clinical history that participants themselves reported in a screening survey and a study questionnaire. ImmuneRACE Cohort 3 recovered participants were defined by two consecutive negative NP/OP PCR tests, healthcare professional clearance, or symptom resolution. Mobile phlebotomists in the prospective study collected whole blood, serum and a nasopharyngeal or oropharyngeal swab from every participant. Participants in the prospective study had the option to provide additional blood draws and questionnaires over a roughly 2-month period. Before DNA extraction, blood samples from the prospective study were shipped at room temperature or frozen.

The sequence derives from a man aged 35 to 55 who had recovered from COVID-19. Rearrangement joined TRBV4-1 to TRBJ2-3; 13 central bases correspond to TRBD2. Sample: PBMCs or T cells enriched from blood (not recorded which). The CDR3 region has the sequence CASSHLGTSGGTDTQYF. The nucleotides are TGCGCCAGCAGCCATCTCGGGACTAGCGGGGGCACAGATACGCAGTATTTT.